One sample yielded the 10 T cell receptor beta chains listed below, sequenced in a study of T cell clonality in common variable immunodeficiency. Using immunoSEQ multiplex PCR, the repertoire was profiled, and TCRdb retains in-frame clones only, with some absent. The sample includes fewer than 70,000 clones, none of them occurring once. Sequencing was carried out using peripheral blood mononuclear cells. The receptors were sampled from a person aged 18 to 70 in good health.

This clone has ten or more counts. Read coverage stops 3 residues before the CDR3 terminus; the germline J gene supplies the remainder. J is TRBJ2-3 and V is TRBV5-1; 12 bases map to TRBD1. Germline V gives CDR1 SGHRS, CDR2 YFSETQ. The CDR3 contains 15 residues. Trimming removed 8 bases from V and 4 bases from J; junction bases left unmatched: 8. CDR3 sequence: CARSPGTGGADTQYF. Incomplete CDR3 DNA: TGCGCCAGAAGCCCCGGGACAGGGGGCGCAGATACG.

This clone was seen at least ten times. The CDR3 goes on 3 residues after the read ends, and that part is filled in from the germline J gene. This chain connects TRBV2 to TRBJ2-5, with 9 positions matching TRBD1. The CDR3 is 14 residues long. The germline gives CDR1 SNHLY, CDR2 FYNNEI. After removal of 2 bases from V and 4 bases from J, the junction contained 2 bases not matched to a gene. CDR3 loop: CASSETGGGETQYF. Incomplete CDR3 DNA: TGTGCCAGCAGTGAAACAGGGGGCGGAGAGACC.

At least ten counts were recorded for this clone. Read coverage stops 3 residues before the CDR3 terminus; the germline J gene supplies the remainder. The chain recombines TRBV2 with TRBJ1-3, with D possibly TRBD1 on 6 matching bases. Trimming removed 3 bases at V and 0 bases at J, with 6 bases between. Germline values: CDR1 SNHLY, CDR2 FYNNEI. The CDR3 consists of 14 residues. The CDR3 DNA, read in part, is TGTGCCAGCAGTGACAGGGGCTCTGGAAACACC. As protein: CASSDRGSGNT. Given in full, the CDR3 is CASSDRGSGNTIYF. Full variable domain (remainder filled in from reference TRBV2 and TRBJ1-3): EPEVTQTPSHQVTQMGQEVILRCVPISNHLYFYWYRQILGQKVEFLVSFYNNEISEKSEIFDDQFSVERPDGSNFTLKIRSTKLEDSAMYFCASSDRGSGNTIYFGEGSWLTVV.

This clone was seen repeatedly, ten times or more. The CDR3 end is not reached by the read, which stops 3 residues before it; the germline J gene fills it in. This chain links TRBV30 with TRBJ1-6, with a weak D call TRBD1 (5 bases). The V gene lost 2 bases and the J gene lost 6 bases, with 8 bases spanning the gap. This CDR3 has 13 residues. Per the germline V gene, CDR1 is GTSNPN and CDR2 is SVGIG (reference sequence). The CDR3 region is CAWSMDTNSPLHF. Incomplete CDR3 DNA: TGTGCCTGGAGTATGGACACTAATTCACCC.

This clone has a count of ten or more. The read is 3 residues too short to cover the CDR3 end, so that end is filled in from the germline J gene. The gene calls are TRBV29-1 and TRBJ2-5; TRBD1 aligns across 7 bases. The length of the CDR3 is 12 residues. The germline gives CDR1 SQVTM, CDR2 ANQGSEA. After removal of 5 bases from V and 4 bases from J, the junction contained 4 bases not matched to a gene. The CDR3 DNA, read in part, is TGCAGCGTTAGACAGGGTCTAGAGACC. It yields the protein CSVRQGLET. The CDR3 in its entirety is CSVRQGLETQYF.

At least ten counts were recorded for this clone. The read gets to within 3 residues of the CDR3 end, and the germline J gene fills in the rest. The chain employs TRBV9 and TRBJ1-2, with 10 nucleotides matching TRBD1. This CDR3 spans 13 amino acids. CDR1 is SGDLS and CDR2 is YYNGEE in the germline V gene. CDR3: CASSGQGALGYTF. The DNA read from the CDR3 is TGTGCCAGCAGCGGACAGGGGGCGCTCGGC. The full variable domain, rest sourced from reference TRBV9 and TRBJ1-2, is DSGVTQTPKHLITATGQRVTLRCSPRSGDLSVYWYQQSLDQGLQFLIQYYNGEERAKGNILERFSAQQFPDLHSELNLSSLELGDSALYFCASSGQGALGYTFGSGTRLTVV.

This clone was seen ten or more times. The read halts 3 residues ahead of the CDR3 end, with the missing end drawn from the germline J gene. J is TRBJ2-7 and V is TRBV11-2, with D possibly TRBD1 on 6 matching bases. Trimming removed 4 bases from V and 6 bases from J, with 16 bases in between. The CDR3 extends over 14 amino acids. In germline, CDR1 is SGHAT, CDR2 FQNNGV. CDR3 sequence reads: CASSSPLRGSEQYF. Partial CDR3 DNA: TGTGCCAGCAGCTCTCCACTCAGGGGCTCCGAG.

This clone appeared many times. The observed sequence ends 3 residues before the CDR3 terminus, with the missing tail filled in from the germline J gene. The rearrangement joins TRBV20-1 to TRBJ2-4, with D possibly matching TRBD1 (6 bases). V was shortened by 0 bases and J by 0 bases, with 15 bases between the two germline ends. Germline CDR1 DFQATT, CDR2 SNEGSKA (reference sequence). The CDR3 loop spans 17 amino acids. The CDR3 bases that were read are TGCAGTGCTAGAGATCTTCGACAGGAACTAGCCAAAAACATT. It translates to CSARDLRQELAKNI. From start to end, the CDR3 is CSARDLRQELAKNIQYF.

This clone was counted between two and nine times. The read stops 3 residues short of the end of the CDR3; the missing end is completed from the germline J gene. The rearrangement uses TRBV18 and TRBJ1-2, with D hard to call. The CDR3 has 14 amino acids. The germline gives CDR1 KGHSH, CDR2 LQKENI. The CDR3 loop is CASSHPSGRYDYTF. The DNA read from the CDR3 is TGTGCCAGCTCACATCCTAGCGGGAGGTACGAC.

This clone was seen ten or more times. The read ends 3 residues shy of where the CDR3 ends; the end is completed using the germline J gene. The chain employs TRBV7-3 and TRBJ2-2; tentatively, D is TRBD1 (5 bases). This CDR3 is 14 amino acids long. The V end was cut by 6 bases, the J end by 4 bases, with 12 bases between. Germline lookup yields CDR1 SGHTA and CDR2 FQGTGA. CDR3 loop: CASRLQGGTGELFF. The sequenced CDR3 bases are TGTGCCAGCAGGCTGCAGGGTGGCACCGGGGAG.